Detailed here is one TCR beta chain. CDR3 length equals 13 residues. V was trimmed by 3 bases and J by 4 bases, leaving 12 bases between them. Germline CDR1 and CDR2: SQVTM and ANQGSEA. These data originate in a study of CD8 T cells in Susac syndrome. The RNA input was roughly 0.45 to 1 ug, and it was reverse transcribed with random hexamers. Each CDR3 protein gets one entry after TCRdb re-called the immunoSEQ multiplex PCR reads with MiXCR. The table includes around 160,000 distinct CDR3 sequences, roughly 93% detected once. The source is a human donor in good health. Material: CD4+ T cells from PBMCs. The V gene is TRBV29-1, the J gene TRBJ2-5, with D maybe TRBD1 (5 bases). CDR3 region: CSVEKAGRETQYF. The CDR3 bases are TGCAGCGTTGAGAAGGCAGGGCGAGAGACCCAGTACTTC.